These 32 T cell receptor beta chains were all obtained from the same sample, sequenced in a study of shared clonotypes between healthy human individuals. The naive CD8 fraction comprised CD45RO-negative cells positively selected for CCR7 and excluded terminally differentiated effector memory CD45RA+ cells. The protocol was immunoSEQ multiplex PCR, while the TCRdb copy is restricted to in-frame clones and leaves out a portion. The data show approximately 2,200,000 clones, roughly 91% seen once. The sequencing sample was made of naive CD8+ T cells from PBMCs. These receptors all come from a man between 18 and 29 years old in good health. Some clones in this sample may be carry-over from other donors' samples.

The genes are TRBV28 and TRBJ2-3; D ambiguous. Trimming took 2 bases from V and 0 from J, leaving 12 bases between them. CDR3 size: 16 residues. Germline CDR1 and CDR2: MDHEN and SYDVKM. This CDR3 is CASSLLGTSSTDTQYF. DNA of the CDR3: TGTGCCAGCAGTTTACTAGGCACCTCAAGCACAGATACGCAGTATTTT.

The V gene is TRBV5-1, the J gene TRBJ2-2; no clear D gene. Germline CDR1 reads SGHRS; CDR2 reads YFSETQ. The length of the CDR3 is 14 residues. Trimming took 0 bases from V and 0 from J, leaving 3 bases between them. The CDR3, as DNA: TGCGCCAGCAGCTTGGACACGAACACCGGGGAGCTGTTTTTT. It encodes CASSLDTNTGELFF.

The chain recombines TRBV29-1 with TRBJ2-3; TRBD2 might be the D (6 bases). V lost 5 bases to trimming and J lost 6 bases, with 18 bases between them. This CDR3 is built from 14 residues. The V gene's germline CDR1 is SQVTM and CDR2 ANQGSEA. The CDR3: CSVHPGDLYDTQYF. CDR3 DNA sequence: TGCAGCGTTCATCCGGGGGACCTTTATGATACGCAGTATTTT.

V gene TRBV25-1 combines with J gene TRBJ2-7, with TRBD1 matching over 8 bases. CDR1 is MGHDK and CDR2 is SYGVNS in the germline V gene. This CDR3 has 16 residues. J was trimmed by 3 bases and V by 2 bases; bases with no gene match: 9. The CDR3 nucleotides are TGTGCCAGCAGTGAACAATCGGACAGGGATCTCTACGAGCAGTACTTC. The encoded protein is CASSEQSDRDLYEQYF.

This chain links TRBV7-3 with TRBJ2-1; D gene unclear. CDR1 and CDR2 from the germline V gene are SGHTA and FQGTGA. The CDR3 length is 13 residues. V was pared by 8 bases and J by 0 bases, with 8 bases between. The CDR3 nucleotides are TGTGCCAGCGCATCGAGCTCCTACAATGAGCAGTTCTTC. This codes for CASASSSYNEQFF.

The rearrangement uses TRBV27 and TRBJ2-7, with 8 bases lining up with TRBD2. Germline CDR1 MNHEY, CDR2 SMNVEV (reference sequence). Trimming removed 1 base from V and 7 bases from J; junction bases left unmatched: 9. The length of the CDR3 is 15 residues. CDR3 in amino acids: CASSLLGTRKGEQYF. The DNA of the CDR3 is TGTGCCAGCAGTTTATTAGGGACTAGAAAAGGGGAGCAGTACTTC.

This sequence joins TRBV19 and TRBJ2-3, with 8 nucleotides matching TRBD2. There are 16 residues in the CDR3. The trim removed 2 bases at V and 0 bases at J, leaving 4 bases unmatched. Germline lookup yields CDR1 LNHDA and CDR2 SQIVND (reference sequence). CDR3 amino acids: CASSILQRESTDTQYF. DNA of the CDR3: TGTGCCAGTAGTATATTGCAGCGGGAGAGCACAGATACGCAGTATTTT.

The chain uses TRBV18 and TRBJ2-1; 7 positions match TRBD2. V shed 1 base and J 5 bases; nucleotides not matched to a gene: 11. Germline V gene lookup returns CDR1 KGHSH and CDR2 LQKENI. The CDR3 sequence is 17 residues long. The CDR3 DNA is TGTGCCAGCTCACCACGGGGGAAAACGGGACTAAACAATGAGCAGTTCTTC. This sequence encodes CASSPRGKTGLNNEQFF.

This chain connects TRBV15 to TRBJ2-5; no definite D call. CDR3 size: 15 residues. Germline assignment: CDR1 LNHNV and CDR2 YYDKDF (reference sequence). V lost 6 bases and J 1 base, leaving 15 bases between the germline ends. CDR3 sequence reads: CATRRGGRLQETQYF. The DNA of the CDR3 is TGTGCCACCAGGCGAGGCGGACGGCTCCAAGAGACCCAGTACTTC. Combining the CDR3 with reference TRBV15 and TRBJ2-5 gives the whole variable domain DAMVIQNPRYQVTQFGKPVTLSCSQTLNHNVMYWYQQKSSQAPKLLFHYYDKDFNNEADTPDNFQSRRPNTSFCFLDIRSPGLGDTAMYLCATRRGGRLQETQYFGPGTRLLVL.

J is TRBJ1-2 and V is TRBV19; D uncertain. The CDR3 runs to 16 residues. The germline V gene has CDR1 LNHDA and CDR2 SQIVND (reference sequence). V lost 9 bases and J 0 bases, leaving 20 bases between the germline ends. The CDR3 sequence is CASRGLLVISNYGYTF. In DNA, the CDR3 is TGTGCCAGCCGAGGCCTCTTAGTCATCTCTAACTATGGCTACACCTTC.

The chain recombines TRBV7-9 with TRBJ2-3; D is ambiguous. CDR1 and CDR2 from the germline V gene are SEHNR and FQNEAQ (reference sequence). The V and J ends lost 3 bases and 1 base respectively, with 2 bases between them. CDR3 size: 12 residues. The CDR3 is CASSFRTDTQYF. CDR3 DNA: TGTGCCAGCAGCTTCCGCACAGATACGCAGTATTTT.

The chain employs TRBV28 and TRBJ1-2; D unclear. The V gene's germline CDR1 is MDHEN and CDR2 SYDVKM. The CDR3 has 14 residues. V was cut by 5 bases and J by 1 base, with 11 bases left in between. The CDR3 spells CASSDRWVNYGYTF. The DNA for the CDR3 is TGTGCCAGCAGTGACCGGTGGGTTAACTATGGCTACACCTTC.

The rearrangement uses TRBV13 and TRBJ2-6, with unresolved D. The length of the CDR3 is 16 residues. Trimming cost V 1 base and J 0 bases, with 7 bases left between them. The germline V gene encodes CDR1 PRHDT and CDR2 FYEKMQ (reference sequence). The CDR3 loop is CASSLVPISGANVLTF. The CDR3 DNA is TGTGCCAGCAGCTTAGTGCCCATCTCTGGGGCCAACGTCCTGACTTTC.

This clone was detected only once. This chain connects TRBV13 to TRBJ2-1; TRBD1 is a possible D gene (5 bases). The CDR3 totals 12 residues. The V end was cut by 5 bases, the J end by 11 bases, with 13 bases between. Germline V gives CDR1 PRHDT, CDR2 FYEKMQ (reference sequence). CDR3 sequence (DNA): TGTGCCAGCAGCGGACAAGGAATGAAGCAGTTCTTC. Encoded protein: CASSGQGMKQFF.

The chain employs TRBV15 and TRBJ1-1, with D possibly TRBD1 on 5 matching bases. The CDR3 is 17 residues long. Germline lookup yields CDR1 LNHNV and CDR2 YYDKDF (reference sequence). V was trimmed by 0 bases and J by 6 bases, leaving 20 bases between them. The CDR3 sequence is CATSRDKPLRRDAEAFF. The CDR3, as DNA: TGTGCCACCAGCAGAGATAAGCCCCTGAGAAGGGACGCTGAAGCTTTCTTT.

The chain carries TRBV28 and TRBJ2-5; D gene unclear. V lost 3 bases to trimming and J lost 1 base, with 6 bases between them. There are 13 residues in the CDR3. The germline V gene encodes CDR1 MDHEN and CDR2 SYDVKM. CDR3 region: CASSFDFQETQYF. CDR3 nucleotides: TGTGCCAGCAGTTTCGACTTCCAAGAGACCCAGTACTTC.

The chain combines TRBV5-4 with TRBJ2-2; 7 nucleotides agree with TRBD2. V gave up 1 base and J gave up 7 bases; unmatched junction bases: 10. CDR3 length equals 16 residues. CDR1 and CDR2 from the germline V gene are SGHNT and YYREEE (reference sequence). The CDR3 spells CASSLRRETSFGELFF. The CDR3 DNA sequence: TGTGCCAGCAGCTTGCGGCGGGAGACTAGTTTCGGGGAGCTGTTTTTT.

The rearrangement joins TRBV7-9 to TRBJ1-1, with 7 bases lining up with TRBD1. The germline CDR1 and CDR2 sequences are SEHNR and FQNEAQ (reference sequence). The CDR3 spans 12 residues. V lost 7 bases, J lost 8 bases, and 7 bases stayed unmatched. The chain's CDR3 is CASTPQGVEAFF. CDR3 nucleotide sequence: TGTGCCAGCACCCCTCAGGGGGTAGAAGCTTTCTTT. The variable domain in full, completed from reference TRBV7-9 and TRBJ1-1, reads DTGVSQNPRHKITKRGQNVTFRCDPISEHNRLYWYRQTLGQGPEFLTYFQNEAQLEKSRLLSDRFSAERPKGSFSTLEIQRTEQGDSAMYLCASTPQGVEAFFGQGTRLTVV.

J is TRBJ2-7 and V is TRBV28, with TRBD1 matching over 7 bases. V gave up 5 bases and J gave up 5 bases; unmatched junction bases: 9. Germline loops: CDR1 MDHEN, CDR2 SYDVKM. The CDR3 consists of 14 residues. The CDR3 spells CASSPILDRDEQYF. The CDR3 nucleotides are TGTGCCAGCAGTCCTATACTAGACAGGGACGAGCAGTACTTC.

The chain recombines TRBV9 with TRBJ1-2; maybe TRBD1 (6 bases). The germline CDR1 and CDR2 sequences are SGDLS and YYNGEE. The CDR3 totals 16 residues. V was cut by 4 bases and J by 0 bases, with 16 bases left in between. The CDR3 nucleotides are TGTGCCAGCAGCAACGATAGACAGGTAGCTAACTATGGCTACACCTTC. Translated: CASSNDRQVANYGYTF. Full variable domain (outside the CDR3, taken from reference TRBV9 and TRBJ1-2): DSGVTQTPKHLITATGQRVTLRCSPRSGDLSVYWYQQSLDQGLQFLIQYYNGEERAKGNILERFSAQQFPDLHSELNLSSLELGDSALYFCASSNDRQVANYGYTFGSGTRLTVV.

This sequence joins TRBV7-9 and TRBJ1-1, with 7 bases aligning to TRBD1. Germline V gene sequence: CDR1 SEHNR, CDR2 FQNEAQ (reference sequence). V dropped 6 bases and J dropped 3; count of bases not matched to a gene: 10. The CDR3 has 15 residues. The CDR3 nucleotides are TGTGCCAGCAGTTTTATAGGGGGCGGTGACACTGAAGCTTTCTTT. It codes for CASSFIGGGDTEAFF.

The V gene is TRBV28, the J gene TRBJ1-1; possibly TRBD1 for D (5 bases). There are 15 residues in the CDR3. V was clipped by 3 bases and J by 4 bases, with 15 bases between them. Germline assignment: CDR1 MDHEN and CDR2 SYDVKM. CDR3: CASSFSGYAITEAFF. The DNA for the CDR3 is TGTGCCAGCAGTTTTTCAGGGTATGCGATCACTGAAGCTTTCTTT. The full variable domain, in which reference TRBV28 and TRBJ1-1 provide the parts outside the CDR3, is DVKVTQSSRYLVKRTGEKVFLECVQDMDHENMFWYRQDPGLGLRLIYFSYDVKMKEKGDIPEGYSVSREKKERFSLILESASTNQTSMYLCASSFSGYAITEAFFGQGTRLTVV.

CDR3 in DNA: TGTGCCAGCAGTTTGGTCCCCTTAGGACAGGGCCCCACCGGGGAGCTGTTTTTT. It encodes CASSLVPLGQGPTGELFF. V usage is TRBV27 and J usage is TRBJ2-2; the match to TRBD1 covers 8 bases. Trimming at V came to 3 bases and at J to 4 bases, leaving 13 bases not matched to a gene. This CDR3 contains 18 residues. Germline V CDR1 and CDR2: MNHEY, SMNVEV (reference sequence).

The genes are TRBV9 and TRBJ1-4, with D unclear. This CDR3 contains 12 residues. Germline-derived CDR1 and CDR2 are SGDLS and YYNGEE. V was pared by 0 bases and J by 8 bases, with 5 bases between. The CDR3 loop reads CASSVVREKLFF. The CDR3, as DNA: TGTGCCAGCAGCGTAGTAAGAGAAAAACTGTTTTTT.

The J gene is TRBJ2-7, the V gene TRBV11-2, with D unresolved. The germline V gene encodes CDR1 SGHAT and CDR2 FQNNGV. The CDR3 has 16 amino acids. V was clipped by 5 bases and J by 0 bases, with 17 bases between them. Here the CDR3 DNA reads TGTGCCAGCAGCCCCGATACGAGGAGAAGCTCCTACGAGCAGTACTTC. This translates into CASSPDTRRSSYEQYF.

This chain links TRBV10-1 with TRBJ2-1; 9 bases are shared with TRBD2. The CDR3 extends over 14 amino acids. The V gene end was trimmed by 5 bases and the J gene end by 4 bases; junction bases not matched to a gene: 3. Germline loops: CDR1 WNHNN, CDR2 SYGVQD (reference sequence). The CDR3 sequence is CASSKTSGYNEQFF. The CDR3 DNA is TGCGCCAGCAGTAAGACTAGCGGATACAATGAGCAGTTCTTC.

The genes are TRBV29-1 and TRBJ2-1, with a tentative D call TRBD2 (6 bases). The CDR3 runs to 14 residues. With 7 bases removed from V and 7 bases from J, the gap between germline ends came to 20 bases. Germline CDR1 and CDR2: SQVTM and ANQGSEA. CDR3 DNA: TGCAGCGCGCCGTCCCGGACTACCGAGAATGAGCAGTTCTTC. Its translation: CSAPSRTTENEQFF.

The V gene is TRBV15, the J gene TRBJ2-1; no clear D. V dropped 8 bases and J dropped 5 bases, with 13 bases sitting between them. There are 13 residues in the CDR3. The germline V gene has CDR1 LNHNV and CDR2 YYDKDF (reference sequence). The DNA for the CDR3 is TGTGCCACCCGCCCCGAGCTAAACAATGAGCAGTTCTTC. Protein sequence: CATRPELNNEQFF.

The J gene is TRBJ1-1, the V gene TRBV9; D gene ambiguous. The V gene's germline CDR1 is SGDLS and CDR2 YYNGEE. The length of the CDR3 is 15 residues. V lost 0 bases and J lost 4, with 13 bases in between. The CDR3 coding sequence is TGTGCCAGCAGCGTAGACGGAGGGCGCATCACTGAAGCTTTCTTT. It is translated as CASSVDGGRITEAFF.

A single count supports this clone. The chain has TRBV4-2 and TRBJ2-3, with 8 bases fitting TRBD2. This CDR3 comprises 17 residues. Germline-derived CDR1 and CDR2 are LGHNA and YNFKEQ. J gave up 2 bases and V 2 bases, and 9 bases lay outside the gene matches. CDR3 bases: TGTGCCAGCAGCCAACTCGGAAGCGGGAGTGTCACAGATACGCAGTATTTT. It translates to CASSQLGSGSVTDTQYF.

With regard to this clone: This specimen includes other DNA sequences encoding the same CDR3. The chain joins TRBV9 to TRBJ2-3, with D possibly TRBD2 on 5 matching bases. Germline V gene sequence: CDR1 SGDLS, CDR2 YYNGEE. Trimming took 3 bases from V and 4 from J, leaving 9 bases between them. The CDR3 sequence is 13 residues long. CDR3 sequence (DNA): TGTGCCAGCAGCGGAGGAGGTGCAGATACGCAGTATTTT. Its translation: CASSGGGADTQYF.

This sequence joins TRBV28 and TRBJ1-1, with 7 nucleotides matching TRBD1. Per germline, CDR1 MDHEN and CDR2 SYDVKM. This CDR3 spans 13 amino acids. The J segment lost 7 bases and the V segment lost 6 bases, leaving 8 bases of the junction unmatched. The CDR3 region has the DNA TGTGCCAGCAGCTTGACAGGGCCGATTGAAGCTTTCTTT. Translation: CASSLTGPIEAFF.